The next 8 T cell receptor beta chains were all read from a single sample in a study of PD-L1 blockade in urothelial cancer. The repertoire was sequenced with immunoSEQ multiplex PCR; TCRdb's copy has only in-frame clones and lacks some. The sample consists of approximately 18,000 clones, about 83% of them appearing once. Time point denoted: peripheral blood 6 weeks after treatment start. Sequencing used PBMCs, obtained around atezolizumab (anti-PD-L1) treatment. These receptors were collected from a man in his fifties with urothelial cancer.

The chain carries TRBV6-5 and TRBJ2-3, with TRBD2 matching over 8 bases. The CDR3 extends over 16 amino acids. From germline, CDR1 is MNHEY and CDR2 SVGAGI. The J segment lost 2 bases and the V segment lost 0 bases, leaving 4 bases of the junction unmatched. For the CDR3, the DNA is TGTGCCAGCAGTTACTCGGGCGGGGGGAACACAGATACGCAGTATTTT. It translates to CASSYSGGGNTDTQYF.

The chain is built from TRBV6-6 and TRBJ1-6, with D tentatively TRBD1 (6 bases). Trimming took 5 bases from V and 8 from J, leaving 19 bases between them. Per the germline V gene, CDR1 is MNHNY and CDR2 is SVGAGI (reference sequence). The length of the CDR3 is 16 residues. As DNA, the CDR3 is TGTGCCAGCAGTACCCGGGGGGGGCAGAATTATTCACCCCTCCACTTT. Its translation is CASSTRGGQNYSPLHF.

The V and J genes are TRBV25-1 and TRBJ1-4; D not resolved. The V end was cut by 1 base, the J end by 12 bases, with 12 bases between. The CDR3 covers 13 residues. Germline CDR1 MGHDK, CDR2 SYGVNS. The chain's CDR3 is CASSEWPRPELFF. CDR3 sequence (DNA): TGTGCCAGCAGTGAATGGCCCAGGCCAGAACTGTTTTTT.

The V call is TRBV27, the J call TRBJ1-5; 7 nucleotides line up with TRBD1. Looked up from germline, CDR1 is MNHEY and CDR2 is SMNVEV (reference sequence). The ends lost 6 bases at V and 6 bases at J; junction bases unmatched: 5. This CDR3 is 13 amino acids long. The CDR3 region is CASRIDRAQPQHF. The CDR3 DNA reads as TGTGCCAGCAGGATTGACAGGGCTCAGCCCCAGCATTTT.

The V and J genes are TRBV11-3 and TRBJ2-2, with TRBD2 identical over 11 bases. The J segment lost 7 bases and the V segment lost 5 bases, leaving 9 bases of the junction unmatched. CDR3 length: 16 residues. CDR1 SGHNT and CDR2 YENEEA come from the germline V gene. The CDR3 DNA is TGTGCCAGCAGCAATAGCGGGAGGGCCCTGAACGGGGAGCTGTTTTTT. Translated: CASSNSGRALNGELFF.

This rearrangement joins TRBV19 to TRBJ1-3; maybe TRBD1 (6 bases). Looked up from germline, CDR1 is LNHDA and CDR2 is SQIVND (reference sequence). CDR3 length: 13 amino acids. Trimming cost V 7 bases and J 2 bases, with 9 bases left between them. The CDR3 nucleotides are TGTGCCAGTACCCCAGGGGCTGGAAACACCATATATTTT. Translation: CASTPGAGNTIYF. Full variable domain (remainder filled in from reference TRBV19 and TRBJ1-3): DGGITQSPKYLFRKEGQNVTLSCEQNLNHDAMYWYRQDPGQGLRLIYYSQIVNDFQKGDIAEGYSVSREKKESFPLTVTSAQKNPTAFYLCASTPGAGNTIYFGEGSWLTVV.

V gene TRBV10-3 combines with J gene TRBJ2-2, with 7 nucleotides matching TRBD2. The CDR3 covers 14 residues. CDR1 and CDR2 (germline): ENHRY, SYGVKD. J was trimmed by 4 bases and V by 6 bases; bases with no gene match: 5. Here the CDR3 DNA reads TGTGCCATCAGAGGCGGGAGCCTCACCGGGGAGCTGTTTTTT. This gives the protein CAIRGGSLTGELFF.

The V gene is TRBV7-2, the J gene TRBJ1-1; tentatively, D is TRBD1 (6 bases). Germline lookup yields CDR1 SGHTA and CDR2 FQGNSA. CDR3 length equals 18 residues. V was clipped by 1 base and J by 1 base, with 19 bases between them. CDR3 sequence reads: CASSLVVGPRGRNTEAFF. The CDR3 region has the DNA TGTGCCAGCAGCTTAGTAGTGGGGCCCAGGGGTAGGAACACTGAAGCTTTCTTT.